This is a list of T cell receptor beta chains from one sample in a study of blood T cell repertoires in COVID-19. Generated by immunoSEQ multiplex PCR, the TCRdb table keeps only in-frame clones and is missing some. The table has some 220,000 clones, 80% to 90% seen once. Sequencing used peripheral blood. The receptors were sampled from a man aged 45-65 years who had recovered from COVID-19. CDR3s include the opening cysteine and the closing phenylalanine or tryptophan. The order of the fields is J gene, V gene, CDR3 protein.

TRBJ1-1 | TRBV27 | CASSLRSGNTEAFF
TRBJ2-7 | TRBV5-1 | CASSFGSGGEQYF
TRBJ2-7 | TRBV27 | CASSPGTGGAEQYF
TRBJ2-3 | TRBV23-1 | CASSHDRWYTDTQYF
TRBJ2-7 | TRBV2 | CASTRTTSSYEQYF
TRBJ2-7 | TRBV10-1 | CASSPGGRAYEQYF
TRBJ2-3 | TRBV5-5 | CASSLRDRGRVTDTQYF
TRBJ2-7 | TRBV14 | CASSQQAGGFEQYF
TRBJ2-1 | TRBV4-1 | CASSPYLGRDSSYNEQFF
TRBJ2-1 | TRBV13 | CAIRPLASGSNEQFF
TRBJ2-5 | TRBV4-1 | CASSPSPRLQGQETQYF
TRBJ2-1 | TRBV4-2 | CASSQRGGETYNEQFF
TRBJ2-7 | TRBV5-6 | CASSLVVIGDSSYEQYF
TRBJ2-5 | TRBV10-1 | CASGDTGVYQETQYF
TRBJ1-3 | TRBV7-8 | CASSLALGVNTIYF
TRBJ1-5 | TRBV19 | CASSLREQPQHF
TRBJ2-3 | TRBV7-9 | CASSKSLAGVGTDTQYF
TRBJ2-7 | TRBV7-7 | CASSAQRTSEQYF
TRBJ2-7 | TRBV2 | CASTPQGYEQYF
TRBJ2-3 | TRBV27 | CAMSRGLPISFSLAGELGLTQYF
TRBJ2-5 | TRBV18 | CASSPALHQETQYF
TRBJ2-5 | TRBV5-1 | CASSFLAVQETQYF
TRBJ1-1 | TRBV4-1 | CASSQGASQVNTEAFF
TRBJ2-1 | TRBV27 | CATRRSNNEQFF
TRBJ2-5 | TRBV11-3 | CASSYSGSGTQYF
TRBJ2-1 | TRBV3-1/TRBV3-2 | CASSQGRTSGTYNEQFF
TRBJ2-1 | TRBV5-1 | CASSPRTDYYNEQFF
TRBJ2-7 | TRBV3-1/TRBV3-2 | CASSRGRAYEQYF